What follows are 14 T cell receptor beta chains derived from one specimen sequenced in a study of T cells in narcolepsy. Sequencing was performed with immunoSEQ multiplex PCR; in TCRdb, only in-frame clones are kept and a portion is missing. The table has 25,000 to 35,000 clones, 85% to 90% seen once; the top ten hold more than 0.95%. The specimen was CD45RA- memory CD4+ T cells from PBMCs. The receptors stem from a human donor with narcolepsy.

The chain recombines TRBV6-1 with TRBJ2-5; TRBD1 agrees at 9 bases. This CDR3 comprises 15 residues. CDR1 and CDR2 from the germline V gene are MNHNS and SASEGT. Trimming at V came to 6 bases and at J to 5 bases, leaving 10 bases not matched to a gene. The CDR3 DNA sequence: TGTGCCAGCAGGCGGACAGGGGAGCTTCGGGAGACCCAGTACTTC. This codes for CASRRTGELRETQYF.

The chain links TRBV10-3 to TRBJ1-6; 7 nucleotides align to TRBD1. The CDR3 sequence is 12 residues long. After removal of 6 bases from V and 17 bases from J, the junction contained 10 bases not matched to a gene. In germline, CDR1 is ENHRY, CDR2 SYGVKD. The CDR3 sequence is CAISPTGEAVHF. The CDR3, as DNA: TGTGCCATCAGCCCCACAGGGGAGGCTGTCCACTTT.

V usage is TRBV19 and J usage is TRBJ1-3; D remains unclear. The CDR3 loop spans 15 amino acids. Trimming pared 4 bases from V and 0 bases from J, leaving 10 bases between. Looked up from germline, CDR1 is LNHDA and CDR2 is SQIVND (reference sequence). The chain's CDR3 is CASSTGLSSGNTIYF. The DNA for the CDR3 is TGTGCCAGTAGTACAGGACTGAGCTCTGGAAACACCATATATTTT.

The chain joins TRBV5-4 to TRBJ1-1; TRBD1 matches at 8 bases. The V gene end was trimmed by 4 bases and the J gene end by 4 bases; junction bases not matched to a gene: 9. The germline CDR1 and CDR2 sequences are SGHNT and YYREEE (reference sequence). The CDR3 runs 15 residues. For the CDR3, the DNA is TGTGCCAGCAGCGACCAGGACAGGGAAGGCACTGAAGCTTTCTTT. As protein: CASSDQDREGTEAFF.

The chain joins TRBV7-6 to TRBJ2-1, with D unclear. Trimming shortened V by 4 bases and J by 0 bases, and 13 bases separated the two germline ends. The germline V gene has CDR1 SGHVS and CDR2 FNYEAQ. This CDR3 has 16 residues. The CDR3 spells CASSSSARSSYNEQFF. The CDR3 DNA is TGTGCCAGCAGCTCTTCCGCGCGGAGCTCCTACAATGAGCAGTTCTTC. The complete variable domain, with remaining parts taken from reference TRBV7-6 and TRBJ2-1, reads GAGVSQSPRYKVTKRGQDVALRCDPISGHVSLYWYRQALGQGPEFLTYFNYEAQQDKSGLPNDRFSAERPEGSISTLTIQRTEQRDSAMYRCASSSSARSSYNEQFFGPGTRLTVL.

The chain combines TRBV20-1 with TRBJ2-7, with D uncertain. With 5 bases removed from V and 1 base from J, the gap between germline ends came to 3 bases. CDR1 and CDR2 from the germline V gene are DFQATT and SNEGSKA (reference sequence). This CDR3 is 10 amino acids long. CDR3 region: CSAFSYEQYF. The CDR3 DNA sequence: TGCAGTGCTTTTTCCTACGAGCAGTACTTC.

This clone was detected only a few times. V is TRBV6-6 and J is TRBJ1-5; 7 bases are shared with TRBD1. Germline V gives CDR1 MNHNY, CDR2 SVGAGI (reference sequence). The CDR3 has 14 amino acids. Trimming took 2 bases from V and 4 from J; bases not matched to a gene: 2. This CDR3 is CASSYQGGNQPQHF. The DNA for the CDR3 is TGTGCCAGCAGTTACCAGGGGGGGAATCAGCCCCAGCATTTT.

The chain employs TRBV9 and TRBJ1-1, with 7 positions matching TRBD1. Germline trimming cut 0 bases from V and 1 base from J; bases unmatched to any gene: 0. From germline, CDR1 is SGDLS and CDR2 YYNGEE. This CDR3 spans 14 amino acids. The chain's CDR3 is CASSVGTGNTEAFF. In DNA, the CDR3 is TGTGCCAGCAGCGTAGGGACAGGGAACACTGAAGCTTTCTTT.

The chain carries TRBV15 and TRBJ2-4, with TRBD1 matching 10 bases. The germline V gene has CDR1 LNHNV and CDR2 YYDKDF (reference sequence). The CDR3 length is 14 residues. Trimming at V came to 3 bases and at J to 4 bases, leaving 0 bases not matched to a gene. The CDR3 bases are TGTGCCACCAGCAGGGGACAGGGGAAAAACATTCAGTACTTC. Its protein product is CATSRGQGKNIQYF. Variable domain in full (rest from reference TRBV15 and TRBJ2-4): DAMVIQNPRYQVTQFGKPVTLSCSQTLNHNVMYWYQQKSSQAPKLLFHYYDKDFNNEADTPDNFQSRRPNTSFCFLDIRSPGLGDTAMYLCATSRGQGKNIQYFGAGTRLSVL.

The chain is built from TRBV14 and TRBJ2-7; D perhaps matches TRBD1 (7 bases). The ends were cut back, 6 bases at V and 4 bases at J, with 22 bases in the middle. This CDR3 is built from 16 residues. Germline loops: CDR1 SGHDN, CDR2 FVKESK. Here the CDR3 DNA reads TGTGCCAGCAGACAGGGGACAACCGGGAGCCGGTACGAGCAGTACTTC. Translation gives CASRQGTTGSRYEQYF.

The V call is TRBV6-1, the J call TRBJ1-2; D gene unclear. This CDR3 is 11 amino acids long. V gave up 1 base and J gave up 4 bases, with 1 base separating them. CDR1 and CDR2 (germline): MNHNS, SASEGT. CDR3 sequence (DNA): TGTGCCAGCAGTGAAGGCTATGGCTACACCTTC. Its protein is CASSEGYGYTF.

The rearrangement joins TRBV6-5 to TRBJ1-2; 7 nucleotides line up with TRBD1. Trimming took 6 bases from V and 5 from J; bases not matched to a gene: 6. This CDR3 spans 13 amino acids. Germline lookup yields CDR1 MNHEY and CDR2 SVGAGI. This chain's CDR3 is CASRPGQYYGYTF. The CDR3 nucleotides read TGTGCCAGCAGACCGGGACAGTATTATGGCTACACCTTC.

The chain links TRBV28 to TRBJ1-5, with D uncertain. The V gene's germline CDR1 is MDHEN and CDR2 SYDVKM. Trimming pared 7 bases from V and 2 bases from J, leaving 9 bases between. CDR3 length: 13 residues. The CDR3 is CASTPGRNQPQHF. CDR3 nucleotide sequence: TGTGCCAGCACCCCGGGTCGCAATCAGCCCCAGCATTTT.

The chain has TRBV28 and TRBJ1-2, with 7 bases fitting TRBD1. Germline V gene data show CDR1 as MDHEN and CDR2 as SYDVKM. The V segment lost 5 bases and the J segment 6 bases; nucleotides outside the gene matches: 9. The length of the CDR3 is 14 residues. CDR3 region: CASSQPGGSDGYTF. Written as DNA, the CDR3 is TGTGCCAGCAGTCAACCAGGGGGGTCTGATGGCTACACCTTC.